The present TCR beta chain was sequenced within a study of cytomegalovirus exposure and HLA in healthy donors. Study results and caveats: Available immune exposure information was restricted to CMV serostatus only.

On this clone: Its antigen remains unknown.

13 Jbeta primers and 60 Vbeta primers were used for the PCR. Produced via immunoSEQ multiplex PCR; TCRdb's table is partial and in-frame only. The table records 100,000 to 150,000 clones, roughly a tenth of them present only once. This TCR was sampled from a woman aged 18 to 35 in good health and CMV-seropositive. Sequenced sample: PBMCs.

The CDR3 sequence is CASSTPDRGFTRGVGTEAFF. The CDR3 nucleotides are TGTGCCAGCAGTACCCCCGACAGGGGGTTTACAAGGGGCGTGGGGACTGAAGCTTTCTTT. J is TRBJ1-1 and V is TRBV7-8; 9 bases line up with TRBD1. This CDR3 has 20 residues. The germline V gene has CDR1 SGHVS and CDR2 FQNEAQ. V shed 6 bases and J 5 bases; nucleotides not matched to a gene: 25.